A selection of T cell receptor beta chains follows, all from one sample in a study of untreated major depressive disorder. Sequenced by immunoSEQ multiplex PCR; TCRdb stores in-frame clones only, minus some. This sample yields 10,000 to 15,000 clones, of which around 90% are seen a single time; more than 0.75% belongs to the top ten. The sequencing sample was made of CD4+ T cells from PBMCs. Receptors originate from a man aged 30-40 years with major depressive disorder. Both conserved end residues are part of each CDR3. D genes are given only for firm matches. The size field is filled for only some rows; it gives once, few, many or a size class.

cdr3_aa: CASSIVSGPLHF
cdr3_nt: TGTGCCAGTAGTATAGTATCCGGACCCCTCCACTTT
v_call: TRBV19
d_call: NA
j_call: TRBJ1-6
clone_size: NA

cdr3_aa: CASSLGQQVRGYTF
cdr3_nt: TGCGCCAGCAGCTTGGGACAGCAGGTGCGTGGCTACACCTTC
v_call: TRBV5-1
d_call: NA
j_call: TRBJ1-2
clone_size: once

cdr3_aa: CAWSRGATTNEKLFF
cdr3_nt: TGTGCCTGGAGTAGGGGGGCAACGACTAATGAAAAACTGTTTTTT
v_call: TRBV30
d_call: NA
j_call: TRBJ1-4
clone_size: NA

cdr3_aa: CASSRGSGGLRIIQPQHF
cdr3_nt: TGTGCCAGCAGCCGGGGGTCAGGTGGGTTGCGAATAATTCAGCCCCAGCATTTT
v_call: TRBV5-8
d_call: NA
j_call: TRBJ1-5
clone_size: NA

cdr3_aa: CASCTSDYEQYF
cdr3_nt: TGTGCCAGCTGCACTAGCGACTACGAGCAGTACTTC
v_call: TRBV2
d_call: TRBD2
j_call: TRBJ2-7
clone_size: few

cdr3_aa: CSVPLDRANTGELFF
cdr3_nt: TGCAGCGTTCCACTAGACAGGGCGAACACCGGGGAGCTGTTTTTT
v_call: TRBV29-1
d_call: TRBD1
j_call: TRBJ2-2
clone_size: NA

cdr3_aa: CASSYSRQGQYF
cdr3_nt: TGTGCCAGCAGTTACTCGCGACAGGGGCAGTACTTC
v_call: TRBV6-6
d_call: TRBD1
j_call: TRBJ2-7
clone_size: once

cdr3_aa: CASSPRQGGLGELFF
cdr3_nt: TGTGCCAGCAGCCCCCGACAGGGTGGGCTCGGGGAGCTGTTTTTT
v_call: TRBV9
d_call: TRBD1
j_call: TRBJ2-2
clone_size: NA

cdr3_aa: CASSLIGQGYNYGYTF
cdr3_nt: TGTGCCAGCAGCTTAATAGGGCAGGGCTACAACTATGGCTACACCTTC
v_call: TRBV11-2
d_call: NA
j_call: TRBJ1-2
clone_size: few

cdr3_aa: CASSLRGQPQHF
cdr3_nt: TGTGCCAGCAGTCTTAGGGGTCAGCCCCAGCATTTT
v_call: TRBV28
d_call: NA
j_call: TRBJ1-5
clone_size: NA

cdr3_aa: CSVWTGASTDTQYF
cdr3_nt: TGCAGCGTTTGGACAGGAGCTAGCACAGATACGCAGTATTTT
v_call: TRBV29-1
d_call: TRBD1
j_call: TRBJ2-3
clone_size: NA

cdr3_aa: CASSLESYNEQFF
cdr3_nt: TGCGCCAGCAGCTTGGAATCTTACAATGAGCAGTTCTTC
v_call: TRBV5-1
d_call: NA
j_call: TRBJ2-1
clone_size: NA

cdr3_aa: CASSYAGGGEKLFF
cdr3_nt: TGTGCCAGCAGCTATGCAGGGGGAGGTGAAAAACTGTTTTTT
v_call: TRBV7-9
d_call: TRBD1
j_call: TRBJ1-4
clone_size: NA